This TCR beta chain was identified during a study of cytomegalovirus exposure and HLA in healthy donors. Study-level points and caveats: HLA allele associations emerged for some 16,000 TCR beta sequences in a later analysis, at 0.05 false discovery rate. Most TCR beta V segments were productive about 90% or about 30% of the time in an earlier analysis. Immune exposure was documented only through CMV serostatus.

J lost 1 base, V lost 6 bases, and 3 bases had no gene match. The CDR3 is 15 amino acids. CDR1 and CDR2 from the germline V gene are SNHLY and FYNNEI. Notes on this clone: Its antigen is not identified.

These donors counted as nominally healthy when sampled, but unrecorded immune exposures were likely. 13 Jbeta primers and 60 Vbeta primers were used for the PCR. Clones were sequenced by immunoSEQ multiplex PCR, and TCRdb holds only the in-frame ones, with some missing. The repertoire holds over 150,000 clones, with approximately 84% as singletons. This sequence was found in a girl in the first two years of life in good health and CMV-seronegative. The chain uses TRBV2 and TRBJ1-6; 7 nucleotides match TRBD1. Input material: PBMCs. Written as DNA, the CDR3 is TGTGCCAGCAGCAGACAGGGATCCTATAATTCACCCCTCCACTTT. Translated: CASSRQGSYNSPLHF.